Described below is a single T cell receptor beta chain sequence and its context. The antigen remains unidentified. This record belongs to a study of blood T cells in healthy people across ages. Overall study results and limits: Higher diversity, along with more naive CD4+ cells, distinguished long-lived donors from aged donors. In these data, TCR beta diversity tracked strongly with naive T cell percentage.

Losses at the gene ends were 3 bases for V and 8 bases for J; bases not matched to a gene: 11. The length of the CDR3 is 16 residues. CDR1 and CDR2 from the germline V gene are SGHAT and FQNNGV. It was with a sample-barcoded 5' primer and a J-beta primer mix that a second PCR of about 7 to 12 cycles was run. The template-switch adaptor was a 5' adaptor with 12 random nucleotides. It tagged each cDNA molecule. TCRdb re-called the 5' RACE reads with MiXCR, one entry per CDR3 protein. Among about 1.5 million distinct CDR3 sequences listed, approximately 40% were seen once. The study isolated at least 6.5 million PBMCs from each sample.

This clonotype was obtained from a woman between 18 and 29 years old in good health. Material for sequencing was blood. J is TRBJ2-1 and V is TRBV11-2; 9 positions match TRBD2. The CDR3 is CASSFGGRAKVDEQFF. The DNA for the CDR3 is TGTGCCAGCAGCTTCGGCGGGAGGGCGAAGGTCGATGAGCAGTTCTTC.